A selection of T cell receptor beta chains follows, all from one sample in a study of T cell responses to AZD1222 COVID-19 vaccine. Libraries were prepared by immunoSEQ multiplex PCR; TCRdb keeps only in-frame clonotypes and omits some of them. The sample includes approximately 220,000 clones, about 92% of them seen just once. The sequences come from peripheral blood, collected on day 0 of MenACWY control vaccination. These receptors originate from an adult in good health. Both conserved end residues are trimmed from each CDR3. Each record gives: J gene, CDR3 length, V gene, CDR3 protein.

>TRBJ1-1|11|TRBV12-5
ASVGWMNTEAF
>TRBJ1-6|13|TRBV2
ASKVQGADNSPLH
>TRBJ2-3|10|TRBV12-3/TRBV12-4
ASTHGTDTQY
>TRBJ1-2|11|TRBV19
ASSIGAVNGYT
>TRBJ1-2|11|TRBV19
ASSSTGTYGYT
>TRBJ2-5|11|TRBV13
ASSKKGGETQY
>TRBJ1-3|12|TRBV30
AWSALYSGNTIY
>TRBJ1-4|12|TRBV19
ASSILGTNEKLF
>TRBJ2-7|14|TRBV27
ASSFYGRRGTYEQY
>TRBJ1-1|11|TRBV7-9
ASSLGTLTEAF
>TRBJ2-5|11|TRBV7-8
ASRPGRVETQY
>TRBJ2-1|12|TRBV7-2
ASSLGGGPNEQF
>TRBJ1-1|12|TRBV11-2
ASNREELNTEAF
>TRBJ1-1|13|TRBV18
ASSPEGTASTEAF
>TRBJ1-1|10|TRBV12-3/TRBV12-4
ASSLLPDAAF
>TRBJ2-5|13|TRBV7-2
ASSLSPVIRETQY
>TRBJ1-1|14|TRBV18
ASSPSQGVMNTEAF
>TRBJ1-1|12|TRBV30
AWSVLRAGAEAF
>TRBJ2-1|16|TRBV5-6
ASSLVRLGGPSYNEQF
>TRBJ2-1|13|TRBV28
ASSPSSQGPNEQF
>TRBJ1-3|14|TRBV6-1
ASSEALGGLGNTIY
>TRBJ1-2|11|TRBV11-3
ASSLGTGRGYT
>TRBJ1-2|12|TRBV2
ASSAGTASYGYT
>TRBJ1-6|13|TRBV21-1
ASSTRDSFNSPLH
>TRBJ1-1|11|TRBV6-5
ASTKVENTEAF
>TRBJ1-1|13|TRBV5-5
ASSLARGMNTEAF
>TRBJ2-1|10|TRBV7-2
ASSFQSNEQF
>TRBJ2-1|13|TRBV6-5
ASSSGGGGGNEQF
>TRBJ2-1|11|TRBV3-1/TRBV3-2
ASSLLRGSEQF
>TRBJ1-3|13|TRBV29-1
SVRGQGMAGNTIY
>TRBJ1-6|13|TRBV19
ASSRDRGNNSPLH
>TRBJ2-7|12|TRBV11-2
ASSLDRGSYEQY
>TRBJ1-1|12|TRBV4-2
ASSPSEGNTEAF
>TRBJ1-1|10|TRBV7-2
ASQIMNTEAF
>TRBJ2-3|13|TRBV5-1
ASSLADQGADTQY
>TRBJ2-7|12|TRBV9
ASSVGGQGKERY
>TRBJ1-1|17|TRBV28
ASSLSTRWGRARNTEAF
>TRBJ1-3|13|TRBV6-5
ASRTTGLSGNTIY
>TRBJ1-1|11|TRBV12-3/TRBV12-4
ASSSRPNTEAF
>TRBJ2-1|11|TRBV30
AWTTGVAREQF
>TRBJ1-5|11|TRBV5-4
ASSLRGGNSEH
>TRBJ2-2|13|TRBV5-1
ASSPFPKAAGELF
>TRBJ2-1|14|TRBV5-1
ASSLPGTSSYNEQF
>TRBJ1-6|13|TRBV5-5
ASSPRFVQSSPLH
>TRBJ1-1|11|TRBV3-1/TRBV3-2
ASSQVRGTEAF
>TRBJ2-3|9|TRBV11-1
ASSLGDTQY
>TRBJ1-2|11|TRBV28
ASSPRRWGGYT
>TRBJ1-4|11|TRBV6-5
ASSYLGNEKLF
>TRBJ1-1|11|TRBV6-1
ASSDEVHTEAF
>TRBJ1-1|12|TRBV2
ASSSYRERTEAF
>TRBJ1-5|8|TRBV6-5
ASSRQPQH
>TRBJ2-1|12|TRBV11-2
ASSLRRGYNEQF
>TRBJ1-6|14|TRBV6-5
ASSYSAGAGNSPLH
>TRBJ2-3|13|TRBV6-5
ASRASGGATDTQY